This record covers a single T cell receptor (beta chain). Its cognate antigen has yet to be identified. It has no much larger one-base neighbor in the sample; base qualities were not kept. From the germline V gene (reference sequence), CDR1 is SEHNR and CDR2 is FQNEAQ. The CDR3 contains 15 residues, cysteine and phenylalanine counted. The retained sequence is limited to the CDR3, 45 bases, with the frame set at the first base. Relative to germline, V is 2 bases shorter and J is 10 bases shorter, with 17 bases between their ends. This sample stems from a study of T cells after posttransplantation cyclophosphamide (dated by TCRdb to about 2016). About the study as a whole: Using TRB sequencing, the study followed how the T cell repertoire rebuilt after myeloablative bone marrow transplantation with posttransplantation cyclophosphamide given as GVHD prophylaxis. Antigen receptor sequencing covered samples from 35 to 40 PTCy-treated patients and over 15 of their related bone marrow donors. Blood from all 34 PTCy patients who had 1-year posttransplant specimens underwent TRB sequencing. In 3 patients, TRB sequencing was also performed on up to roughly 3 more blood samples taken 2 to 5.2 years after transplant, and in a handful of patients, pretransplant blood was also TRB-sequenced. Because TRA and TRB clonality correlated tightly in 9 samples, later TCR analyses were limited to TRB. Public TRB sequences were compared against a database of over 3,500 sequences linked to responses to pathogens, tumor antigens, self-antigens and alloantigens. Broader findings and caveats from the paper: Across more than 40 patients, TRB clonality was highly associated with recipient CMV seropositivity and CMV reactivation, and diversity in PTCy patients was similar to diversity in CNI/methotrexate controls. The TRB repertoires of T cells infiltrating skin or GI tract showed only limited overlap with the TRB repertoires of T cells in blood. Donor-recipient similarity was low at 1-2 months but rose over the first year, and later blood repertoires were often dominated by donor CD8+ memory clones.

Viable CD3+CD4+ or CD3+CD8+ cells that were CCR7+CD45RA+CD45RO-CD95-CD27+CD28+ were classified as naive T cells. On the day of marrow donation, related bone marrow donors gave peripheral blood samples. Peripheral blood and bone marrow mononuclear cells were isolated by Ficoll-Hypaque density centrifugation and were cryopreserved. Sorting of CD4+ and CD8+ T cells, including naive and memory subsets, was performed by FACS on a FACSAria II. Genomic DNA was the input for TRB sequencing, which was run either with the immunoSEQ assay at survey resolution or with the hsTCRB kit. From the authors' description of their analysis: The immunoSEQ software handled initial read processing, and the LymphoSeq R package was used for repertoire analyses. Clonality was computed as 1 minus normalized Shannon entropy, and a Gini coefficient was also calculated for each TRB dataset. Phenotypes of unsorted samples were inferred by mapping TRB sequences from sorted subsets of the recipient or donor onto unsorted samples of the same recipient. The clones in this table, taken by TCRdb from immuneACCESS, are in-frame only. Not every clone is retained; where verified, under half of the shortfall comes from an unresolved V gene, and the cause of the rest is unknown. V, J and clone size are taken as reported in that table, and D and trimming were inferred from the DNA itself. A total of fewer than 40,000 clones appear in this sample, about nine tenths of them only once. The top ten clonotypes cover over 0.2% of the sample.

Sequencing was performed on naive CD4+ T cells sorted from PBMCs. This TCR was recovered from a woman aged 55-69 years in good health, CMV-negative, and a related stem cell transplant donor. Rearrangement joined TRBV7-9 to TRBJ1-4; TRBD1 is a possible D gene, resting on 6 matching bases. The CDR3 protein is CASSLLGGASSKLFF. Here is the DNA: TGTGCCAGCAGCTTACTTGGGGGGGCTTCGTCAAAACTGTTTTTT. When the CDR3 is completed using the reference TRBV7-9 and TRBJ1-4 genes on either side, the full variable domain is DTGVSQNPRHKITKRGQNVTFRCDPISEHNRLYWYRQTLGQGPEFLTYFQNEAQLEKSRLLSDRFSAERPKGSFSTLEIQRTEQGDSAMYLCASSLLGGASSKLFFGSGTQLSVL.